This TCR beta chain was identified during a study of response to subunit inactivated influenza vaccine. The germline V and J ends were trimmed by 2 bases and 2 bases, with 6 bases remaining between them. This CDR3 has 14 amino acids. The germline V gene encodes CDR1 ENHRY and CDR2 SYGVKD. TCRdb reprocessed the RT-PCR reads with MiXCR, giving one entry per CDR3 protein. The sample lists a few hundred thousand distinct CDR3 sequences; about 10% were seen once. These same records also appear under a second study, on T cells expressing NK-cell markers. Per that study: It was by 5'RACE template switching with UMIs that TCR beta cDNA was made. Sorting of alpha-beta TCR T cells alone was achieved in several experiments with an anti-gamma-delta TCR antibody.

The V call is TRBV10-3, the J call TRBJ2-2, with D perhaps TRBD2 (5 bases). Source: PBMCs from blood, taken on the day of vaccination. The origin of this receptor is a man aged 45-60 years who received an inactivated influenza vaccine. This CDR3 reads CAISERTNTGELFF. For the CDR3, the DNA is TGTGCCATCAGTGAGCGGACTAACACCGGGGAGCTGTTTTTT.